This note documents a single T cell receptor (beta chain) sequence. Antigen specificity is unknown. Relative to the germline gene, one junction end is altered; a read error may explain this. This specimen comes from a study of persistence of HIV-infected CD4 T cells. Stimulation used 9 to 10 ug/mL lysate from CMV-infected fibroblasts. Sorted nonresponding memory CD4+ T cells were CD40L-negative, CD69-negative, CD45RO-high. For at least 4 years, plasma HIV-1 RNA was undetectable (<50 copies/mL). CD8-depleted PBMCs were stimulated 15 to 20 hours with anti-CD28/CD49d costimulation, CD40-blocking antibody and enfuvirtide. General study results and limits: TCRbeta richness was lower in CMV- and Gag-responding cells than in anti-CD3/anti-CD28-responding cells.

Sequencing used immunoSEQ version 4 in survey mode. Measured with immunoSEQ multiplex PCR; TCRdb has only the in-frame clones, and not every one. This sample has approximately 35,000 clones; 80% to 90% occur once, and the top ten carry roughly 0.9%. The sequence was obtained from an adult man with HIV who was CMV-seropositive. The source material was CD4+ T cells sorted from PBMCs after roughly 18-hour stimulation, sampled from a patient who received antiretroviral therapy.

CDR3 residues: CASIPGLAGGQGNF. The CDR3 coding sequence is TGTGCCAGCATCCCTGGACTAGCGGGGGGGCAGGGGAACTTC. The genes are TRBV2 and TRBJ2-5, with TRBD2 matching 15 bases. Germline V CDR1 and CDR2: SNHLY, FYNNEI. The CDR3 covers 14 residues.